The entry below gives a single T cell receptor beta chain sequence along with its context. Its specific antigen is unknown. It has no much larger one-base neighbor in the sample; base qualities were not kept. The source of the sample is a study of blood T cell repertoires in COVID-19 (dated by TCRdb to the early 2020s). Broadly, across the study: Samples covering the acute and convalescent phases of COVID-19 were provided by collaborators in the United States, Italy and Spain. The repertoires were released in a freely available public database intended as a resource for research on the immune response to SARS-CoV-2. The dataset comprised deeply sampled blood TCRbeta repertoires from subjects exposed to, actively infected with, or recovered from COVID-19. Samples were obtained from the ongoing ImmuneRACE study (first 160 participants) and from 1,000 to 1,500 subjects provided by 6 global collaborators. Where available, HLA class I and class II types were obtained from metadata supplied by the sample provider rather than from assay-based typing. The prospective study material was composed of cDNA or gDNA derived from T cells, B-cell-depleted T cells, or PBMCs. Sample metadata almost always included a de-identified subject ID, COVID-19 status, age in years and sex. Results and caveats for the whole study, not just this receptor: The amount of clinical and demographic metadata varied by source and participant and was provided uncurated.

The collaborating institutions used their own protocols to collect whole blood in K2EDTA tubes. For TCRbeta analysis, collaborators shipped samples as frozen whole blood, isolated PBMCs, or DNA extracted from either of those sample types. TCRbeta CDR3 regions were amplified from genomic DNA using the immunoSEQ Assay, a bias-controlled multiplex PCR. The source study handled its data this way. The number of nucleated cells in each sample was estimated by amplification of reference gene primers within the assay. To quantify the absolute abundance of each unique TCRbeta CDR3 rearrangement, sequence reads were collapsed and filtered. For each sample, productive Simpson clonality was calculated as the square root of Simpson's diversity index across productive rearrangements. As stored in TCRdb, this immuneACCESS dataset retains in-frame rearrangements with V and J assigned. A fraction of the clones does not appear; measured against another copy, unresolved V genes explain less than half of the discrepancy, and the remainder lacks a known reason. The V and J calls and clone size come from that table; D and trimming were worked out from the DNA. In this sample the table shows some 120,000 clones, 80% to 85% of which occur a single time. Approximately 0.76% of the sample rests with the top ten.

From V the trimming removes 4 bases and from J it removes 5 bases, while the gene matches leave 4 bases of the junction unaccounted for. According to the germline V gene (reference sequence), CDR1 reads MNHEY and CDR2 reads SMNVEV. From its cysteine to its phenylalanine, the CDR3 spans 15 amino acids. The CDR3 DNA has 45 bases and is translated from base 1. The sample consisted of peripheral blood. The source is a woman between 70 and 85 years old with acute or convalescent COVID-19. Recombination linked TRBV27 to TRBJ2-1, with 11 junctional bases fitting TRBD2. The CDR3 here reads CASSYGTSGNNEQFF. The DNA is TGTGCCAGCAGTTACGGGACTAGCGGCAACAATGAGCAGTTCTTC.